Each of the 17 T cell receptor beta chains below was sequenced from the same sample in a study of blood T cell repertoires in COVID-19. The protocol was immunoSEQ multiplex PCR, while the TCRdb copy is restricted to in-frame clones and leaves out a portion. The table lists about 15,000 clones, 85% to 90% of them singletons. Sequencing was done on a sample of peripheral blood. These receptors originate from a woman between 65 and 79 years old in a cohort sampled during active or convalescent COVID-19.

The chain recombines TRBV7-9 with TRBJ2-2; D unclear. This CDR3 region has 14 residues. Germline loops: CDR1 SEHNR, CDR2 FQNEAQ (reference sequence). The V gene lost 7 bases and the J gene lost 3 bases, with 12 bases spanning the gap. CDR3 DNA sequence: TGTGCCAGCACCCCTGGCTTATACACCGGGGAGCTGTTTTTT. Amino acids: CASTPGLYTGELFF.

This sequence joins TRBV6-5 and TRBJ1-2; 7 bases match TRBD1. V shed 5 bases and J 2 bases; nucleotides not matched to a gene: 5. There are 14 residues in the CDR3. The germline V gene has CDR1 MNHEY and CDR2 SVGAGI. The CDR3 DNA sequence: TGTGCCAGCAGTAGGCTACAGGGGAACTATGGCTACACCTTC. Residues: CASSRLQGNYGYTF.

This clone occurred a few times. This chain uses TRBV6-5 with TRBJ2-7, with D maybe TRBD1 (6 bases). This CDR3 spans 13 amino acids. In germline, CDR1 is MNHEY, CDR2 SVGAGI. V was pared by 6 bases and J by 10 bases, with 19 bases between. The CDR3 DNA is TGTGCCAGCAGCGTTCCCGGGACACCGATTCAGTACTTC. This gives the protein CASSVPGTPIQYF.

The chain combines TRBV5-1 with TRBJ2-7, with a tentative D call TRBD1 (6 bases). This CDR3 has 14 residues. V gave up 2 bases and J gave up 4 bases, with 13 bases separating them. The germline gives CDR1 SGHRS, CDR2 YFSETQ. The DNA of the CDR3 is TGCGCCAGCAGCTTTGGGCAGGGGACATACGAGCAGTACTTC. This sequence encodes CASSFGQGTYEQYF.

The genes are TRBV20-1 and TRBJ2-5, with 10 bases that match TRBD2. J gave up 1 base and V 3 bases, and 5 bases lay outside the gene matches. Germline V gene sequence: CDR1 DFQATT, CDR2 SNEGSKA (reference sequence). The CDR3 is made up of 15 amino acids. The CDR3 region is CSASPLAGTQETQYF. The CDR3 DNA reads TGCAGTGCTAGTCCACTAGCGGGGACCCAAGAGACCCAGTACTTC.

V is TRBV18 and J is TRBJ2-7; D might be TRBD1 (5 bases). CDR3 size: 13 residues. CDR1 KGHSH and CDR2 LQKENI come from the germline V gene. V was clipped by 4 bases and J by 1 base, with 8 bases between them. CDR3 sequence reads: CASSQGSSYEQYF. The CDR3 DNA sequence: TGTGCCAGCTCACAGGGGTCTTCCTACGAGCAGTACTTC.

The chain is built from TRBV27 and TRBJ2-1; 8 bases align to TRBD1. The CDR3 spans 14 residues. V lost 8 bases, J lost 6 bases, and 9 bases stayed unmatched. Germline CDR1 reads MNHEY; CDR2 reads SMNVEV (reference sequence). The CDR3 bases are TGTGCCAGCTATTTCGCCGACAGGGGCAATGAGCAGTTCTTC. Translating gives CASYFADRGNEQFF.

V and J are TRBV28 and TRBJ2-5; TRBD1 agrees at 8 bases. The CDR3 covers 16 residues. Germline CDR1 reads MDHEN; CDR2 reads SYDVKM. V lost 8 bases to trimming and J lost 4 bases; unmatched junction nucleotides: 15. DNA of the CDR3: TGTGCCAGCTTCCCCCCCAGTCAGGGGGCACGAGAGACCCAGTACTTC. It specifies CASFPPSQGARETQYF.

V gene TRBV19 combines with J gene TRBJ1-2; a possible D gene is TRBD1 (5 bases). This CDR3 has 14 residues. Between the trimmed V and J ends, which lost 7 bases and 4 bases, there was a span of 16 bases. In germline, CDR1 is LNHDA, CDR2 SQIVND (reference sequence). The CDR3 coding sequence is TGTGCCAGTACAACCCCAGGGAACCCCTATGGCTACACCTTC. Its translation: CASTTPGNPYGYTF.

This clone was detected only once. A read error may explain this, as a much larger clone is one base away. The genes are TRBV7-2 and TRBJ1-5, with a tentative D call TRBD1 (5 bases). Germline CDR1 is SGHTA and CDR2 is FQGNSA. The length of the CDR3 is 15 residues. The CDR3 region is CVSSPLGGVNQPQHF. CDR3 coding DNA: TGTGTCAGCAGCCCGCTCGGAGGGGTAAACCAGCCCCAGCATTTT. Full variable domain (missing parts from reference TRBV7-2 and TRBJ1-5): GAGVSQSPSNKVTEKGKDVELRCDPISGHTALYWYRQSLGQGLEFLIYFQGNSAPDKSGLPSDRFSAERTGGSVSTLTIQRTQQEDSAVYLCVSSPLGGVNQPQHFGDGTRLSIL.

The chain combines TRBV28 with TRBJ1-1; D not resolved. With 1 base removed from V and 3 bases from J, the gap between germline ends came to 6 bases. Germline lookup yields CDR1 MDHEN and CDR2 SYDVKM. The CDR3 is 13 amino acids. In DNA form, the CDR3 reads TGTGCCAGCAGTTTATATTTAGACACTGAAGCTTTCTTT. This gives the protein CASSLYLDTEAFF.

The chain employs TRBV9 and TRBJ2-7, with unresolved D. Germline loops: CDR1 SGDLS, CDR2 YYNGEE. The V end lost 2 bases, the J end lost 6 bases, and 15 bases lay between the germline ends. The length of the CDR3 is 14 residues. CDR3 loop: CASSVGLPVTEQYF. CDR3 nucleotide sequence: TGTGCCAGCAGCGTTGGCCTCCCCGTTACCGAGCAGTACTTC.

The genes are TRBV2 and TRBJ1-1; the match to TRBD1 covers 7 bases. J was trimmed by 0 bases and V by 5 bases; bases with no gene match: 6. In germline, CDR1 is SNHLY, CDR2 FYNNEI. The CDR3 length is 15 residues. The CDR3 sequence: CASSPRDRMNTEAFF. The DNA for the CDR3 is TGTGCCAGCAGTCCCCGGGACAGAATGAACACTGAAGCTTTCTTT.

This clone was seen a few times. The chain links TRBV18 to TRBJ1-3; D remains ambiguous. The CDR3 has 15 residues. Trimming took 10 bases from V and 0 from J, leaving 16 bases between them. CDR1 is KGHSH and CDR2 is LQKENI in the germline V gene. DNA of the CDR3: TGTGCCACCGCGATCATTAAGAGCTCTGGAAACACCATATATTTT. It yields the protein CATAIIKSSGNTIYF.

J is TRBJ2-1 and V is TRBV4-1, with 10 nucleotides matching TRBD1. With V trimmed by 3 bases and J by 6 bases, 8 bases remained unmatched. Germline CDR1 reads MGHRA; CDR2 reads YSYEKL. This CDR3 spans 16 amino acids. The CDR3: CASSHPGQGSGNEQFF. CDR3 in DNA: TGCGCCAGCAGCCACCCGGGACAGGGGTCCGGCAATGAGCAGTTCTTC.

The chain joins TRBV19 to TRBJ2-1, with 8 bases aligning to TRBD2. The V and J ends lost 8 bases and 9 bases, in that order; junction bases with no gene match: 15. Germline V CDR1 and CDR2: LNHDA, SQIVND (reference sequence). The CDR3 runs to 15 residues. This chain's CDR3 is CASRSVERGKTEQFF. The CDR3 DNA reads as TGTGCCAGTCGATCAGTGGAGCGGGGGAAGACTGAGCAGTTCTTC.

This clone was detected a few times. The chain couples TRBV2 to TRBJ2-1; D is perhaps TRBD2 (5 bases). V was pared by 8 bases and J by 0 bases, with 11 bases between. The CDR3 is made up of 14 amino acids. Germline V CDR1 and CDR2: SNHLY, FYNNEI. The CDR3 spells CASGGSSSYNEQFF. Written as DNA, the CDR3 is TGTGCCAGCGGCGGGTCGAGCTCCTACAATGAGCAGTTCTTC.